Presented here are 26 T cell receptor beta chains from one specimen sequenced in a study of blood T cell repertoires in COVID-19. The method was immunoSEQ multiplex PCR; TCRdb's version includes in-frame clones alone and lacks a portion of them. The data hold approximately 200,000 clones, with more than 70% observed a single time. Material: PBMCs or T cells enriched from blood (not recorded which). Receptors originate from a woman aged 40 to 55 with acute COVID-19.

CDR3 DNA: TGTGCCAGCAGCGAAGACGGGGAGGGCACTGAAGCTTTCTTT. This codes for CASSEDGEGTEAFF. The V call is TRBV11-3, the J call TRBJ1-1; no clear D. Per the germline V gene, CDR1 is SGHNT and CDR2 is YENEEA. With 5 bases removed from V and 4 bases from J, the gap between germline ends came to 14 bases. The CDR3 sequence is 14 residues long.

The chain recombines TRBV11-3 with TRBJ2-1; the match to TRBD1 covers 7 bases. Germline V gives CDR1 SGHNT, CDR2 YENEEA. There are 14 residues in the CDR3. V lost 1 base, J lost 5 bases, and 2 bases stayed unmatched. In nucleotides, the CDR3 is TGTGCCAGCAGCTTAGGTGGGACAGACAATGAGCAGTTCTTC. Residues: CASSLGGTDNEQFF. Variable domain in full (rest from reference TRBV11-3 and TRBJ2-1): EAGVVQSPRYKIIEKKQPVAFWCNPISGHNTLYWYLQNLGQGPELLIRYENEEAVDDSQLPKDRFSAERLKGVDSTLKIQPAELGDSAVYLCASSLGGTDNEQFFGPGTRLTVL.

V usage is TRBV5-6 and J usage is TRBJ2-3; D remains unclear. The CDR3 is 12 amino acids. The V and J ends lost 1 base and 10 bases respectively, with 10 bases between them. Per germline, CDR1 SGHDT and CDR2 YYEEEE. This CDR3 is CASSLRGPAQYF. CDR3 sequence (DNA): TGTGCCAGCAGCTTGAGAGGCCCTGCGCAGTATTTT.

The V and J genes are TRBV27 and TRBJ2-7, with TRBD2 as a possible D gene (6 bases). Germline V CDR1 and CDR2: MNHEY, SMNVEV (reference sequence). Trimming cost V 1 base and J 6 bases, with 25 bases left between them. This CDR3 has 18 residues. CDR3 sequence: CASSLYGTKTSLNSEQYF. The CDR3 nucleotides read TGTGCCAGCAGTTTATACGGTACAAAAACTAGCCTTAATAGCGAGCAGTACTTC.

The chain recombines TRBV7-3 with TRBJ2-7, with TRBD1 identical over 9 bases. Looked up from germline, CDR1 is SGHTA and CDR2 is FQGTGA. The CDR3 is 16 residues long. Trimming cost V 4 bases and J 5 bases; bases outside gene matches: 12. CDR3 in amino acids: CASSSTRGQGSHEQYF. For the CDR3, the DNA is TGTGCCAGCAGCTCCACTCGGGGACAGGGAAGCCACGAGCAGTACTTC. The full variable domain, rest sourced from reference TRBV7-3 and TRBJ2-7, is GAGVSQTPSNKVTEKGKYVELRCDPISGHTALYWYRQSLGQGPEFLIYFQGTGAADDSGLPNDRFFAVRPEGSVSTLKIQRTERGDSAVYLCASSSTRGQGSHEQYFGPGTRLTVT.

This clone was counted only a few times. J is TRBJ1-5 and V is TRBV6-5; 7 positions agree with TRBD1. Germline loops: CDR1 MNHEY, CDR2 SVGAGI. The V segment lost 2 bases and the J segment 7 bases; nucleotides outside the gene matches: 8. This CDR3 region has 15 residues. The CDR3, as DNA: TGTGCCAGCAGTTACACCACAGGGGCGGGACAGCCCCAGCATTTT. The encoded protein is CASSYTTGAGQPQHF.

This sequence joins TRBV12-5 and TRBJ1-2; 7 positions agree with TRBD1. CDR3 size: 14 residues. Germline V CDR1 and CDR2: LGHNT, FRNRAP. The J segment lost 4 bases and the V segment lost 6 bases, leaving 8 bases of the junction unmatched. CDR3 region: CASGPGQTLYGYTF. CDR3 DNA: TGTGCTAGTGGACCGGGACAGACCCTCTATGGCTACACCTTC.

A word on this clone: The sample holds other DNA sequences that translate to the same CDR3. The CDR3 DNA reads as TGTGCCAGCAGCCTCCGACAGGGTAACACTGAAGCTTTCTTT. Translated, it gives CASSLRQGNTEAFF. V is TRBV3-1 (or the pseudogene TRBV3-2) and J is TRBJ1-1, with TRBD1 matching over 7 bases. Germline lookup yields CDR1 LGHDT and CDR2 YNNKEL (reference sequence). The CDR3 runs to 14 residues. V trimming: 4 bases; J trimming: 2 bases; junction bases outside the gene matches: 4.

V gene TRBV28 combines with J gene TRBJ2-7, with D possibly being TRBD2 (6 bases). The CDR3 is 15 amino acids. Germline V lookup: CDR1 MDHEN, CDR2 SYDVKM. V dropped 3 bases and J dropped 5 bases, with 17 bases sitting between them. The CDR3 DNA reads as TGTGCCAGCAGTTTCAGCGAAGGAGGGGTCAACGAGCAGTACTTC. Its protein is CASSFSEGGVNEQYF.

This chain joins TRBV6-1 and TRBJ1-3; 7 positions agree with TRBD1. CDR1 is MNHNS and CDR2 is SASEGT in the germline V gene. The CDR3 is 14 residues long. Trimming removed 3 bases from V and 2 bases from J; junction bases left unmatched: 1. CDR3 DNA: TGTGCCAGCAGTGAGGGACAGACTGGAAACACCATATATTTT. It codes for CASSEGQTGNTIYF.

This rearrangement joins TRBV19 to TRBJ2-1; 9 bases are a match to TRBD1. With 3 bases clipped from V and 7 bases from J, the junction kept 7 bases outside the gene matches. This CDR3 region has 15 residues. Germline lookup yields CDR1 LNHDA and CDR2 SQIVND (reference sequence). The DNA of the CDR3 is TGTGCCAGTAGTATTGGGACAGGGTTTGGTAATGAGCAGTTCTTC. This encodes CASSIGTGFGNEQFF.

The chain joins TRBV19 to TRBJ1-5; the match to TRBD1 covers 7 bases. Germline V CDR1 and CDR2: LNHDA, SQIVND (reference sequence). Germline trimming cut 4 bases from V and 4 bases from J; bases unmatched to any gene: 4. The CDR3 is 14 amino acids. This CDR3 is CASSRQGLNQPQHF. In DNA form, the CDR3 reads TGTGCCAGTAGTAGACAGGGTCTTAATCAGCCCCAGCATTTT.

This chain uses TRBV28 with TRBJ1-5; D remains unclear. The length of the CDR3 is 12 residues. CDR1 is MDHEN, CDR2 SYDVKM, per germline. Between the trimmed V and J ends, which lost 6 bases and 6 bases, there was a span of 9 bases. This chain's CDR3 is CASRRTAQPQHF. CDR3 DNA sequence: TGTGCCAGCAGGCGCACAGCTCAGCCCCAGCATTTT.

The gene calls are TRBV7-9 and TRBJ1-1, with D possibly TRBD1 on 5 matching bases. The V gene lost 2 bases and the J gene lost 3 bases, with 7 bases spanning the gap. The CDR3 totals 13 residues. The germline CDR1 and CDR2 sequences are SEHNR and FQNEAQ (reference sequence). This chain's CDR3 is CASSLPGYTEAFF. The CDR3 coding sequence is TGTGCCAGCAGCTTACCAGGGTACACTGAAGCTTTCTTT.

The chain carries TRBV9 and TRBJ2-7; D might be TRBD1 (5 bases). V lost 0 bases and J 0 bases, leaving 7 bases between the germline ends. The germline CDR1 and CDR2 sequences are SGDLS and YYNGEE. There are 14 residues in the CDR3. The CDR3 DNA follows: TGTGCCAGCAGCGTAGGCGACAGCTCCTACGAGCAGTACTTC. This gives the protein CASSVGDSSYEQYF.

This chain links TRBV5-5 with TRBJ2-7; 8 nucleotides align to TRBD1. With 5 bases clipped from V and 3 bases from J, the junction kept 10 bases outside the gene matches. The CDR3 runs 15 residues. The germline V gene has CDR1 SGHKS and CDR2 YYEKEE (reference sequence). Written as DNA, the CDR3 is TGTGCCAGCAGTCAACTAGGACAGGGTAGCTACGAGCAGTACTTC. Translating it yields CASSQLGQGSYEQYF.

The CDR3 nucleotides are TGCGCCAGCAGCCACCTTCCCTCATTAGGAGGGAATGAGCAGTTCTTC. Amino acid sequence: CASSHLPSLGGNEQFF. V gene TRBV4-3 combines with J gene TRBJ2-1; D perhaps matches TRBD2 (6 bases). The CDR3 has 16 residues. V lost 3 bases and J 7 bases, leaving 19 bases between the germline ends. The V gene's germline CDR1 is LGHNA and CDR2 YSLEER.

Turning to this clone: The sample has other DNA sequences that encode this CDR3 too. V and J are TRBV4-1 and TRBJ2-5; 12 nucleotides agree with TRBD2. Germline V gene sequence: CDR1 MGHRA, CDR2 YSYEKL. The CDR3 covers 15 residues. J was trimmed by 5 bases and V by 1 base; bases with no gene match: 2. The CDR3 loop reads CASSQGLAGEETQYF. The CDR3, as DNA: TGCGCCAGCAGCCAAGGACTAGCGGGAGAGGAGACCCAGTACTTC.

The chain combines TRBV28 with TRBJ1-3, with a weak D call TRBD1 (5 bases). The germline V and J ends were trimmed by 8 bases and 1 base, with 9 bases remaining between them. The CDR3 has 13 amino acids. CDR1 MDHEN and CDR2 SYDVKM come from the germline V gene. DNA of the CDR3: TGTGCCAGCGGGGGGTCGTCTGGAAACACCATATATTTT. As protein: CASGGSSGNTIYF.

The CDR3 spells CASSLGLAGATTDTQYF. In nucleotides, the CDR3 is TGTGCCAGCAGCTTAGGACTAGCGGGGGCCACCACAGATACGCAGTATTTT. The chain joins TRBV7-9 to TRBJ2-3, with TRBD2 matching 12 bases. CDR1 and CDR2 from the germline V gene are SEHNR and FQNEAQ (reference sequence). The CDR3 is 17 residues long. Trimming cost V 1 base and J 2 bases; bases outside gene matches: 4.

This chain joins TRBV3-1 (or the pseudogene TRBV3-2) and TRBJ2-3; TRBD1 is a possible D gene (6 bases). This CDR3 comprises 15 residues. Between the trimmed V and J ends, which lost 4 bases and 4 bases, there was a span of 15 bases. The germline CDR1 and CDR2 sequences are LGHDT and YNNKEL (reference sequence). CDR3 nucleotide sequence: TGTGCCAGCAGCCCCCAGGGACCAGGGGCAGATACGCAGTATTTT. Its translation: CASSPQGPGADTQYF.

The CDR3 coding sequence is TGCAGCGTGGCGGGACAGGGGGCGAGCTATGGCTACACCTTC. Translation gives CSVAGQGASYGYTF. The gene calls are TRBV29-1 and TRBJ1-2; 12 bases are a match to TRBD1. Germline CDR1 reads SQVTM; CDR2 reads ANQGSEA. V shed 6 bases and J 4 bases; nucleotides not matched to a gene: 6. The CDR3 is 14 residues long. Drawing the rest from reference TRBV29-1 and TRBJ1-2, the complete variable domain is SAVISQKPSRDICQRGTSLTIQCQVDSQVTMMFWYRQQPGQSLTLIATANQGSEATYESGFVIDKFPISRPNLTFSTLTVSNMSPEDSSIYLCSVAGQGASYGYTFGSGTRLTVV.

This clone was detected a few times. The chain employs TRBV28 and TRBJ1-1, with 12 bases aligning to TRBD1. J was trimmed by 0 bases and V by 6 bases; bases with no gene match: 2. The germline gives CDR1 MDHEN, CDR2 SYDVKM. The CDR3 totals 15 residues. The CDR3 nucleotides read TGTGCCAGCAGCGGGACAGGGGGCTTGAACACTGAAGCTTTCTTT. Translation: CASSGTGGLNTEAFF.

The chain recombines TRBV28 with TRBJ2-2; D perhaps matches TRBD1 (6 bases). V shed 4 bases and J shed 10 bases, with 19 bases lying between them. CDR1 and CDR2 (germline): MDHEN, SYDVKM. This CDR3 has 15 amino acids. CDR3 DNA: TGTGCCAGCAGTTCCGACCGGACAGCCACGGAGGAGCTGTTTTTT. Protein sequence: CASSSDRTATEELFF.

The chain joins TRBV5-4 to TRBJ2-1, with TRBD1 identical over 7 bases. Looked up from germline, CDR1 is SGHNT and CDR2 is YYREEE (reference sequence). V lost 0 bases to trimming and J lost 6 bases; unmatched junction nucleotides: 6. This CDR3 comprises 15 residues. The CDR3 region is CASSLVRPGGNEQFF. The CDR3 nucleotides read TGTGCCAGCAGCTTGGTCAGGCCAGGGGGCAATGAGCAGTTCTTC.

The CDR3 sequence: CASSLDRGLRNEQFF. For the CDR3, the DNA is TGTGCCAGCAGTTTGGACAGGGGGCTTCGCAATGAGCAGTTCTTC. The chain carries TRBV28 and TRBJ2-1; 11 nucleotides align to TRBD1. Losses at the gene ends were 3 bases for V and 6 bases for J; bases not matched to a gene: 4. The CDR3 runs to 15 residues. Germline loops: CDR1 MDHEN, CDR2 SYDVKM.